The 3 T cell receptor beta chains given below trace back to one sample, sequenced in a study of technical replicates of blood from several donors. Produced via immunoSEQ multiplex PCR; TCRdb's table is partial and in-frame only. The repertoire holds about 100,000 clones, with approximately 95% as singletons. The sequencing sample was made of T cells isolated from PBMCs. These receptors originate from a human donor in good health.

The chain couples TRBV18 to TRBJ2-3, with 10 bases fitting TRBD2. The CDR3 is 16 residues long. The germline gives CDR1 KGHSH, CDR2 LQKENI. Germline trimming cut 2 bases from V and 0 bases from J; bases unmatched to any gene: 2. CDR3 region: CASSPLTSGSTDTQYF. CDR3 nucleotides: TGTGCCAGCTCACCATTGACTAGCGGGAGCACAGATACGCAGTATTTT.

This sequence joins TRBV9 and TRBJ1-5; D not certain. Deletions cut 0 bases from V and 3 bases from J, with 7 bases between. CDR1 is SGDLS and CDR2 is YYNGEE in the germline V gene. The CDR3 contains 14 residues. CDR3 nucleotides: TGTGCCAGCAGCGTAGCAGGTATCAATCAGCCCCAGCATTTT. Translating it yields CASSVAGINQPQHF.

The chain uses TRBV7-9 and TRBJ1-1, with TRBD1 identical over 8 bases. Losses at the gene ends were 4 bases for V and 1 base for J; bases not matched to a gene: 5. The germline gives CDR1 SEHNR, CDR2 FQNEAQ (reference sequence). This CDR3 contains 15 residues. CDR3 in amino acids: CASSSRGTGNTEAFF. In DNA, the CDR3 is TGTGCCAGCAGCTCCCGTGGGACAGGGAACACTGAAGCTTTCTTT.